These 29 T cell receptor beta chains were all obtained from the same sample, sequenced in a study of breast tumors, draining lymph nodes, adjacent tissues. MiXCR was run by TCRdb on the multiplex PCR reads, yielding one entry per CDR3 protein. The data contain 20,000 to 25,000 distinct CDR3 sequences, almost 70% of them singletons. The source material was tumor-adjacent breast tissue. The receptors originated from a female donor with breast cancer. Some clones in this sample may be carry-over from other donors' samples.

The chain uses TRBV5-4 and TRBJ2-1; 7 bases align to TRBD2. This CDR3 is built from 15 residues. J lost 9 bases, V lost 1 base, and 10 bases had no gene match. CDR1 SGHNT and CDR2 YYREEE come from the germline V gene (reference sequence). CDR3 nucleotide sequence: TGTGCCAGCAGCTTGCAGGGACTAATCTTAAGTGAGCAGTTCTTC. This codes for CASSLQGLILSEQFF. The full variable domain, completed using reference TRBV5-4 and TRBJ2-1, is ETGVTQSPTHLIKTRGQQVTLRCSSQSGHNTVSWYQQALGQGPQFIFQYYREEENGRGNFPPRFSGLQFPNYSSELNVNALELDDSALYLCASSLQGLILSEQFFGPGTRLTVL.

V gene TRBV7-2 combines with J gene TRBJ2-3; no clear D gene. The V gene's germline CDR1 is SGHTA and CDR2 FQGNSA. This CDR3 has 12 residues. With 5 bases removed from V and 2 bases from J, the gap between germline ends came to 5 bases. CDR3 coding DNA: TGTGCCAGCAGCCCCCCCACAGATACGCAGTATTTT. Protein sequence: CASSPPTDTQYF.

The chain carries TRBV10-3 and TRBJ2-7; D not certain. V was clipped by 10 bases and J by 6 bases, with 13 bases between them. The CDR3 contains 11 residues. The V gene's germline CDR1 is ENHRY and CDR2 SYGVKD. The CDR3 coding sequence is TGTGCCACCGGGTCGCGAGTCGAGCAGTACTTC. Its translation: CATGSRVEQYF.

The rearrangement uses TRBV19 and TRBJ1-2; D is ambiguous. Germline V gene lookup returns CDR1 LNHDA and CDR2 SQIVND (reference sequence). This CDR3 spans 13 amino acids. Trimming pared 7 bases from V and 4 bases from J, leaving 13 bases between. CDR3 in amino acids: CASKGIGPYGYTF. In DNA form, the CDR3 reads TGTGCCAGTAAGGGAATAGGACCCTATGGCTACACCTTC.

The chain has TRBV7-6 and TRBJ2-1; TRBD2 agrees at 11 bases. The CDR3 is made up of 18 amino acids. Trimming cost V 6 bases and J 0 bases; bases outside gene matches: 10. Germline V CDR1 and CDR2: SGHVS, FNYEAQ. This chain's CDR3 is CASSSLAGVTSSYNEQFF. CDR3 nucleotide sequence: TGTGCCAGCAGTTCACTAGCGGGAGTCACGAGCTCCTACAATGAGCAGTTCTTC.

The V gene is TRBV20-1, the J gene TRBJ1-3; D not resolved. CDR1 is DFQATT and CDR2 is SNEGSKA in the germline V gene (reference sequence). The CDR3 has 14 amino acids. V lost 1 base, J lost 3 bases, and 10 bases lay in between. The CDR3 DNA is TGCAGTGCTAGAGGGGCGACCGTTGGAAACACCATATATTTT. Its protein is CSARGATVGNTIYF.

V is TRBV5-5 and J is TRBJ1-6; 8 bases agree with TRBD1. Germline lookup yields CDR1 SGHKS and CDR2 YYEKEE (reference sequence). This CDR3 spans 15 amino acids. The trim removed 4 bases at V and 9 bases at J, leaving 9 bases unmatched. CDR3 sequence reads: CASSGYRGISSPLHF. The CDR3 DNA reads as TGTGCCAGCAGCGGCTACAGGGGGATTAGTTCACCCCTCCACTTT.

The chain couples TRBV19 to TRBJ2-7, with D perhaps TRBD1 (6 bases). Deletions cut 4 bases from V and 5 bases from J, with 18 bases between. The CDR3 consists of 15 residues. Germline CDR1 and CDR2: LNHDA and SQIVND (reference sequence). The CDR3 protein is CASSTNRDPGNEQYF. CDR3 DNA: TGTGCCAGTAGTACCAACAGGGACCCAGGGAACGAGCAGTACTTC.

The chain recombines TRBV3-1 with TRBJ2-1; 7 bases map to TRBD2. V gave up 10 bases and J gave up 7 bases; unmatched junction bases: 10. Germline V gene lookup returns CDR1 LGHDT and CDR2 YNNKEL (reference sequence). CDR3 size: 13 residues. The CDR3 region has the DNA TGTGCCACCTTGGCTGGGGGAGGGAATGAGCAGTTCTTC. It specifies CATLAGGGNEQFF.

V usage is TRBV19 and J usage is TRBJ2-7; 9 bases align to TRBD2. The V segment lost 4 bases and the J segment 5 bases; nucleotides outside the gene matches: 9. Germline loops: CDR1 LNHDA, CDR2 SQIVND (reference sequence). This CDR3 contains 15 residues. The CDR3 protein is CASSTSGSGSDEQYF. The CDR3 DNA is TGTGCCAGTAGTACCAGCGGTAGCGGGAGCGACGAGCAGTACTTC.

By share, this clonotype counts as medium-sized. The rearrangement joins TRBV6-4 to TRBJ1-6; D unclear. Germline V gene lookup returns CDR1 MRHNA and CDR2 SNTAGT. The length of the CDR3 is 13 residues. Between the trimmed V and J ends, which lost 8 bases and 7 bases, there was a span of 12 bases. The CDR3: CASPTGTNSPLHF. CDR3 nucleotide sequence: TGTGCCAGCCCGACGGGCACAAATTCACCCCTCCACTTT.

V gene TRBV6-5 combines with J gene TRBJ2-5, with 8 nucleotides matching TRBD1. The CDR3 covers 14 residues. Germline CDR1 reads MNHEY; CDR2 reads SVGAGI. The junction had 5 bases not matched to a gene; V was cut back by 6 bases and J by 2 bases. The CDR3 DNA is TGTGCCAGCAGGGGAACAGGGGGGCAAGAGACCCAGTACTTC. Residues: CASRGTGGQETQYF.

This chain connects TRBV24-1 to TRBJ2-1; D is unresolved. This CDR3 contains 13 residues. Germline V gene lookup returns CDR1 KGHDR and CDR2 SFDVKD. V was cut by 0 bases and J by 9 bases, with 8 bases left in between. The CDR3 DNA follows: TGTGCCACCAGTGATTTGGTGGTACCTGAGCAGTTCTTC. Translated, it gives CATSDLVVPEQFF.

The V call is TRBV5-1, the J call TRBJ1-5; no reliable D call. This CDR3 region has 14 residues. The V gene lost 2 bases and the J gene lost 3 bases, with 9 bases spanning the gap. Germline V gene data show CDR1 as SGHRS and CDR2 as YFSETQ. The CDR3 sequence: CASSLDGVNQPQHF. The CDR3 DNA reads as TGCGCCAGCAGCTTAGACGGAGTCAATCAGCCCCAGCATTTT.

By sample share, this clonotype is medium-sized. The genes are TRBV7-3 and TRBJ1-2, with 8 bases identical to TRBD1. The germline V gene encodes CDR1 SGHTA and CDR2 FQGTGA. CDR3 length equals 13 residues. Trimming removed 5 bases from V and 7 bases from J; junction bases left unmatched: 6. CDR3 sequence reads: CASSPRQGLGYTF. The DNA for the CDR3 is TGTGCCAGCAGCCCCCGACAGGGGCTTGGCTACACCTTC.

In this sample, this clonotype turned up once. This chain uses TRBV7-9 with TRBJ2-7; D is uncertain. The CDR3 covers 12 residues. Trimming removed 6 bases at V and 5 bases at J, with 11 bases between. Per the germline V gene, CDR1 is SEHNR and CDR2 is FQNEAQ (reference sequence). The CDR3 here is CASSPTPNEQYF. The CDR3 nucleotides read TGTGCCAGCAGTCCTACCCCCAACGAGCAGTACTTC. The whole variable domain, filled in from reference TRBV7-9 and TRBJ2-7, reads DTGVSQNPRHKITKRGQNVTFRCDPISEHNRLYWYRQTLGQGPEFLTYFQNEAQLEKSRLLSDRFSAERPKGSFSTLEIQRTEQGDSAMYLCASSPTPNEQYFGPGTRLTVT.

This clonotype was recorded a few times. This chain joins TRBV13 and TRBJ1-3, with 10 positions matching TRBD1. CDR1 and CDR2 from the germline V gene are PRHDT and FYEKMQ (reference sequence). The CDR3 runs to 15 residues. V trimming: 5 bases; J trimming: 4 bases; junction bases outside the gene matches: 5. The CDR3 loop is CASSPRDRGGNTIYF. In DNA, the CDR3 is TGTGCCAGCAGCCCCCGGGACAGGGGCGGAAACACCATATATTTT.

V and J are TRBV6-2 or TRBV6-3 and TRBJ2-2, with TRBD2 matching over 8 bases. V trimming: 0 bases; J trimming: 6 bases; junction bases outside the gene matches: 9. Germline V gene sequence: CDR1 MNHEY, CDR2 SVGEGT. The CDR3 extends over 17 amino acids. The chain's CDR3 is CASSYSPGTSASGELFF. CDR3 DNA: TGTGCCAGCAGTTACTCGCCTGGGACTAGTGCTTCCGGGGAGCTGTTTTTT.

V usage is TRBV12-3 or TRBV12-4 and J usage is TRBJ2-5, with TRBD2 matching over 11 bases. The CDR3 covers 15 residues. The V and J ends lost 2 bases and 5 bases, in that order; junction bases with no gene match: 4. The CDR3 DNA is TGTGCCAGCAGTTTAATTAGCGGGAGGGCGGAGACCCAGTACTTC. Amino acid sequence: CASSLISGRAETQYF.

This chain connects TRBV20-1 to TRBJ2-7; 8 bases map to TRBD2. Germline-derived CDR1 and CDR2 are DFQATT and SNEGSKA (reference sequence). With V trimmed by 2 bases and J by 3 bases, 3 bases remained unmatched. The CDR3 is 13 residues long. CDR3 sequence: CSARSAGDYEQYF. Here the CDR3 DNA reads TGCAGTGCTAGATCAGCGGGGGACTACGAGCAGTACTTC.

This clonotype was counted at least ten times. Here the CDR3 reads CASRRDYVMHEQFF. Written as DNA, the CDR3 is TGTGCCAGCAGAAGGGACTACGTCATGCATGAGCAGTTCTTC. The chain joins TRBV6-2 or TRBV6-3 to TRBJ2-1; TRBD2 matches at 7 bases. V shed 6 bases, J shed 8 bases, and the junction held 10 bases outside the gene matches. Germline lookup yields CDR1 MNHEY and CDR2 SVGEGT. The CDR3 spans 14 residues.

The chain uses TRBV2 and TRBJ2-6, with 12 positions matching TRBD2. CDR1 and CDR2 from the germline V gene are SNHLY and FYNNEI. The CDR3 covers 17 residues. The J segment lost 3 bases and the V segment lost 4 bases, leaving 4 bases of the junction unmatched. CDR3 residues: CASSGLAGAIGANVLTF. CDR3 nucleotides: TGTGCCAGCAGTGGACTAGCGGGAGCGATTGGGGCCAACGTCCTGACTTTC.

This clonotype appeared once. The chain employs TRBV29-1 and TRBJ2-3; 10 nucleotides align to TRBD2. V dropped 3 bases and J dropped 2; count of bases not matched to a gene: 5. Per the germline V gene, CDR1 is SQVTM and CDR2 is ANQGSEA. This CDR3 has 15 residues. In nucleotides, the CDR3 is TGCAGCGTTGACGGTAGCGGGGGGTTCACAGATACGCAGTATTTT. Translation gives CSVDGSGGFTDTQYF.

The chain uses TRBV20-1 and TRBJ2-1; 9 bases match TRBD1. CDR3 length equals 15 residues. Trimming at V came to 0 bases and at J to 9 bases, leaving 9 bases not matched to a gene. Per germline, CDR1 DFQATT and CDR2 SNEGSKA (reference sequence). The CDR3 region has the DNA TGCAGTGCTAGAGAACAGGGGGCACCCGGCAGTGAGCAGTTCTTC. Encoded protein: CSAREQGAPGSEQFF.

This chain links TRBV12-3 or TRBV12-4 with TRBJ1-6; a weak D match, TRBD1 (5 bases). The V end lost 3 bases, the J end lost 7 bases, and 10 bases lay between the germline ends. The CDR3 is 14 amino acids. The CDR3 DNA is TGTGCCAGCAGTTTGCGTAGGGGAAATTCACCCCTCCACTTT. As protein: CASSLRRGNSPLHF.

For the CDR3, the DNA is TGTGCCAGCAGCCAGTCCCCTAGCGTAGAACGAAACGAGCAGTACTTC. It yields the protein CASSQSPSVERNEQYF. This chain uses TRBV4-2 with TRBJ2-7; tentatively, D is TRBD2 (6 bases). The germline gives CDR1 LGHNA, CDR2 YNFKEQ. This CDR3 comprises 16 residues. With 3 bases removed from V and 5 bases from J, the gap between germline ends came to 20 bases.

This clonotype was counted at least ten times. The rearrangement links TRBV6-2 or TRBV6-3 to TRBJ2-3; D is undetermined. Germline loops: CDR1 MNHEY, CDR2 SVGEGT. This CDR3 has 11 residues. With 2 bases removed from V and 10 bases from J, the gap between germline ends came to 7 bases. CDR3 in DNA: TGTGCCAGCAGTTACGACACGGCGCAGTATTTT. It is translated as CASSYDTAQYF.

This chain connects TRBV28 to TRBJ2-7, with 9 positions matching TRBD1. Germline V gene data show CDR1 as MDHEN and CDR2 as SYDVKM. Trimming cost V 6 bases and J 3 bases; bases outside gene matches: 6. This CDR3 contains 14 residues. The CDR3 here is CASRPGQGVYEQYF. The CDR3 region has the DNA TGTGCCAGCAGGCCGGGACAGGGCGTCTACGAGCAGTACTTC.

The chain links TRBV4-1 to TRBJ2-5; D uncertain. Trimming stripped 0 bases from V and 5 bases from J, with 4 bases between. The CDR3 extends over 12 amino acids. In germline, CDR1 is MGHRA, CDR2 YSYEKL. CDR3 residues: CASSQDVETQYF. CDR3 sequence (DNA): TGCGCCAGCAGCCAAGATGTGGAGACCCAGTACTTC.